These T cell receptor beta chains were read from a single sample in a study of CXCR3-negative and CXCR3-positive naive CD8 T cells. TCRdb reworked the 5' RACE reads into one entry per CDR3 protein, no DNA. The sample includes around 45,000 distinct CDR3 sequences. The sequencing sample was made of naive CXCR3- CD8+ T cells from blood. Receptor source: a human donor in good health. Some clones in this sample may be carry-over from other donors' samples. Both conserved end residues are part of each CDR3. Clone size is stated in some rows and not others, as once, few, many or a class when expanded.

abundance	j_gene	v_gene	CDR3aa
-	TRBJ2-3	TRBV11-2	CASSSYTDTQYF
-	TRBJ1-1	TRBV6-2/TRBV6-3	CASSYSVEAFF
medium-sized	TRBJ2-1	TRBV20-1	CSANSGGDYNEQFF
-	TRBJ2-7	TRBV29-1	CSVLAGRGEQYF
medium-sized	TRBJ2-7	TRBV4-3	CASSPQNSYEQYF
-	TRBJ1-1	TRBV13	CASSLGTSEAFF
-	TRBJ1-1	TRBV18	CASSSMTGVNTEAFF
-	TRBJ2-3	TRBV4-1	CASSQDGSTTDTQYF
-	TRBJ2-1	TRBV20-1	CSAPGQGLDNNEQFF
-	TRBJ2-3	TRBV14	CASSQVPGSGGPSTDTQYF
-	TRBJ2-7	TRBV3-1	CASSQDTGYEQYF
-	TRBJ2-7	TRBV29-1	CSVTSAGFYEQYF
-	TRBJ2-1	TRBV6-5	CASSPGFLSDNEQFF
-	TRBJ1-1	TRBV29-1	CSFRTGTPEAFF
-	TRBJ1-1	TRBV7-9	CASSHQENTEAFF
-	TRBJ1-5	TRBV28	CASSISGQPQHF
-	TRBJ2-7	TRBV3-1	CASSQPASYEQYF
-	TRBJ2-7	TRBV6-5	CASSLTGVNEQYF
-	TRBJ2-7	TRBV5-1	CASSLISEDSYEQYF
-	TRBJ2-3	TRBV12-3/TRBV12-4	CASSLAPDTQYF
-	TRBJ1-1	TRBV7-2	CASSLTEIAFF
-	TRBJ1-6	TRBV23-1	CASSQYAQASDNSPLHF
-	TRBJ2-1	TRBV27	CASGLSLYNEQFF
-	TRBJ2-3	TRBV29-1	CSVGDRGRTDTQYF
-	TRBJ1-2	TRBV27	CASTQLGRGNNYGYTF
-	TRBJ1-1	TRBV14	CASSRIMNTEAFF
-	TRBJ2-3	TRBV15	CATSTIPGLAPRTDTQYF
-	TRBJ2-1	TRBV6-4	CASSFRDPRRVYNEQFF
-	TRBJ2-1	TRBV29-1	CSVHPIGTLNEQFF
-	TRBJ1-5	TRBV14	CASSLWNQPQHF
-	TRBJ1-1	TRBV19	CASSIGRSGGTEAFF
-	TRBJ2-7	TRBV20-1	CSASDPGSDYYEQYF
-	TRBJ2-7	TRBV11-2	CASSLGAYEQCF
-	TRBJ2-1	TRBV7-9	CATDRGSYNEQFF
-	TRBJ2-1	TRBV29-1	CSVLSTDRFNEQFF
-	TRBJ1-1	TRBV7-3	CASSLRMYTEAFF
-	TRBJ2-1	TRBV6-6	CASSYTGDSYNEQFF
-	TRBJ1-5	TRBV28	CASTPGGGGNQPQHF
-	TRBJ2-7	TRBV29-1	CSVRTSGYEQYF
-	TRBJ2-7	TRBV29-1	CSVEVGTGSSPYEQYF
-	TRBJ2-7	TRBV7-2	CASSQRTSGSGSYEQYF